These 20 T cell receptor beta chains share one sample of origin, sequenced in a study of shared clonotypes between healthy human individuals (dated by TCRdb to the early 2020s). Library method: the immunoSEQ multiplex PCR assay. Sourced from immuneACCESS, this table was stored by TCRdb with only in-frame sequences that have V and J called. A share of the clones is absent; for the studies checked, an unresolved V gene accounts for under half, and the remainder has no known explanation. A total of about 600,000 clones appear in this sample, 97% of them only once. The ten largest clones represent around 0.058% of the sample. Material for sequencing was naive CD4+ T cells sorted from blood. The label giving this sample's cell subset or site can be read as: CD45RA+ positively selected. The source of these receptors is a woman in her 30s in good health.

This clone has only a few counts. The CDR3 coding sequence is TGTGCCAGCAGGACAGGGCACTATGGCTACACCTTC. Protein product: CASRTGHYGYTF. The chain uses TRBV19 and TRBJ1-2; 8 bases line up with TRBD1. Trimming removed 9 bases from V and 3 bases from J; junction bases left unmatched: 3. The CDR3 sequence is 12 residues long. Germline CDR1 is LNHDA and CDR2 is SQIVND (reference sequence). The full variable domain, completed using reference TRBV19 and TRBJ1-2, is DGGITQSPKYLFRKEGQNVTLSCEQNLNHDAMYWYRQDPGQGLRLIYYSQIVNDFQKGDIAEGYSVSREKKESFPLTVTSAQKNPTAFYLCASRTGHYGYTFGSGTRLTVV.

The chain links TRBV10-1 to TRBJ1-1; the D gene is possibly TRBD1 (5 bases). The CDR3 loop spans 15 amino acids. Germline V lookup: CDR1 WNHNN, CDR2 SYGVQD (reference sequence). Trimming shortened V by 4 bases and J by 7 bases, and 19 bases separated the two germline ends. The CDR3 spells CASSAIPTVGDEAFF. CDR3 DNA sequence: TGCGCCAGCAGTGCCATTCCGACAGTGGGAGATGAAGCTTTCTTT.

The V gene is TRBV11-2, the J gene TRBJ2-2; 10 positions agree with TRBD2. Trimming at V came to 5 bases and at J to 6 bases, leaving 3 bases not matched to a gene. CDR3 length equals 14 residues. Per the germline V gene, CDR1 is SGHAT and CDR2 is FQNNGV. The DNA for the CDR3 is TGTGCCAGCAGCCCTAGCGGGAGTGCCGGGGAGCTGTTTTTT. It codes for CASSPSGSAGELFF.

The CDR3 loop is CAISAGETFNEKLFF. In DNA, the CDR3 is TGTGCCATCAGTGCCGGGGAAACCTTTAATGAAAAACTGTTTTTT. The chain recombines TRBV10-3 with TRBJ1-4; D unclear. The CDR3 runs to 15 residues. V was cut by 4 bases and J by 4 bases, with 13 bases left in between. Germline assignment: CDR1 ENHRY and CDR2 SYGVKD.

This sequence joins TRBV28 and TRBJ2-7; unclear D gene. CDR3 size: 15 residues. Trimming pared 3 bases from V and 0 bases from J, leaving 12 bases between. From germline, CDR1 is MDHEN and CDR2 SYDVKM. The chain's CDR3 is CASSLPALSSYEQYF. DNA of the CDR3: TGTGCCAGCAGTTTGCCAGCTTTGAGCTCCTACGAGCAGTACTTC.

The chain uses TRBV5-1 and TRBJ2-3, with D perhaps being TRBD1 or TRBD2 (6 bases each). CDR3 length equals 14 residues. CDR1 SGHRS and CDR2 YFSETQ come from the germline V gene. Deletions cut 3 bases from V and 2 bases from J, with 10 bases between. CDR3 region: CASSSGDTTDTQYF. The CDR3 nucleotides are TGCGCCAGCAGCTCGGGGGACACCACAGATACGCAGTATTTT.

This clone was detected a few times. The chain has TRBV18 and TRBJ1-1; D is possibly TRBD1 (5 bases). This CDR3 is 13 amino acids long. The V end lost 3 bases, the J end lost 4 bases, and 9 bases lay between the germline ends. Germline V lookup: CDR1 KGHSH, CDR2 LQKENI. The CDR3 sequence is CASSPGPGTEAFF. In nucleotides, the CDR3 is TGTGCCAGCTCACCGGGGCCGGGCACTGAAGCTTTCTTT.

This rearrangement joins TRBV28 to TRBJ2-6; the match to TRBD2 covers 7 bases. This CDR3 is built from 15 residues. The germline V gene has CDR1 MDHEN and CDR2 SYDVKM. V lost 10 bases, J lost 1 base, and 7 bases stayed unmatched. The CDR3: CAITGGGSGANVLTF. Here the CDR3 DNA reads TGTGCCATCACGGGGGGAGGGTCTGGGGCCAACGTCCTGACTTTC.

Details on this clone: At one end the junction does not follow the germline gene, possibly because of a read error. This chain connects TRBV5-6 to TRBJ2-1; maybe TRBD2 (5 bases). This CDR3 comprises 15 residues. CDR1 and CDR2 from the germline V gene are SGHDT and YYEEEE. CDR3 loop: CASSLDSGSYNEQFF. CDR3 in DNA: TGTGCCAGCAGTTTGGACTCGGGCTCCTACAATGAGCAGTTCTTC. Supplemented by reference TRBV5-6 and TRBJ2-1, the full variable domain reads DAGVTQSPTHLIKTRGQQVTLRCSPKSGHDTVSWYQQALGQGPQFIFQYYEEEERQRGNFPDRFSGHQFPNYSSELNVNALLLGDSALYLCASSLDSGSYNEQFFGPGTRLTVL.

The chain's CDR3 is CASSLAGTGQDLIQYF. The CDR3 DNA reads as TGCGCCAGCAGCTTGGCCGGGACGGGACAAGACCTTATTCAGTACTTC. The chain recombines TRBV5-1 with TRBJ2-4, with D possibly matching TRBD1 (6 bases). Germline V gene lookup returns CDR1 SGHRS and CDR2 YFSETQ. This CDR3 has 16 residues. Trimming pared 0 bases from V and 10 bases from J, leaving 20 bases between.

This clone was seen once. This sequence joins TRBV30 and TRBJ2-1; 7 nucleotides match TRBD2. V gave up 8 bases and J gave up 7 bases; unmatched junction bases: 8. This CDR3 region has 12 residues. From germline, CDR1 is GTSNPN and CDR2 SVGIG (reference sequence). CDR3 sequence reads: CAAGAGPNEQFF. The CDR3 DNA reads as TGTGCCGCTGGAGCGGGACCAAATGAGCAGTTCTTC.

The chain recombines TRBV4-1 with TRBJ2-1; TRBD1 or TRBD2 may be the D gene (5 bases each). The ends were cut back, 0 bases at V and 0 bases at J, with 15 bases in the middle. CDR3 size: 18 residues. The germline CDR1 and CDR2 sequences are MGHRA and YSYEKL. The CDR3 DNA reads TGCGCCAGCAGCCAAGATCTTGGGGCGGGCCCCTCCTACAATGAGCAGTTCTTC. Translating gives CASSQDLGAGPSYNEQFF.

The rearrangement uses TRBV19 and TRBJ2-1, with D possibly being TRBD2 (5 bases). Trimming took off 3 bases at V and 4 bases at J, with 7 bases between the two ends. From germline, CDR1 is LNHDA and CDR2 SQIVND (reference sequence). The CDR3 is 13 residues long. Here the CDR3 reads CASSMGGYNEQFF. CDR3 DNA: TGTGCCAGTAGTATGGGCGGGTACAATGAGCAGTTCTTC. Full variable domain (missing parts from reference TRBV19 and TRBJ2-1): DGGITQSPKYLFRKEGQNVTLSCEQNLNHDAMYWYRQDPGQGLRLIYYSQIVNDFQKGDIAEGYSVSREKKESFPLTVTSAQKNPTAFYLCASSMGGYNEQFFGPGTRLTVL.

The gene calls are TRBV2 and TRBJ2-3, with 11 bases identical to TRBD2. Germline-derived CDR1 and CDR2 are SNHLY and FYNNEI. Unmatched junction bases numbered 19, after V lost 11 bases and J lost 0 bases. The CDR3 runs 19 residues. CDR3 DNA: TGTGCCCTCCCTCCGGCCGGGACTAGCGGTACATCCAGCACAGATACGCAGTATTTT. The encoded protein is CALPPAGTSGTSSTDTQYF.

The J gene is TRBJ1-1, the V gene TRBV28; D uncertain. The germline CDR1 and CDR2 sequences are MDHEN and SYDVKM. Trimming took 5 bases from V and 4 from J, leaving 11 bases between them. This CDR3 has 13 residues. CDR3 in amino acids: CASSPPLPTEAFF. In nucleotides, the CDR3 is TGTGCCAGCAGTCCCCCCCTCCCCACTGAAGCTTTCTTT.

This clone has a single count. This chain joins TRBV19 and TRBJ2-7; 9 bases fit TRBD1. CDR1 and CDR2 from the germline V gene are LNHDA and SQIVND (reference sequence). The junction had 8 bases not matched to a gene; V was cut back by 10 bases and J by 4 bases. The CDR3 sequence is 13 residues long. Written as DNA, the CDR3 is TGTGCCACCTCCGGACAGGGGTTTTACGAGCAGTACTTC. Translating it yields CATSGQGFYEQYF.

The chain links TRBV6-5 to TRBJ2-7, with 7 bases that match TRBD2. CDR3 size: 15 residues. Germline loops: CDR1 MNHEY, CDR2 SVGAGI. V dropped 7 bases and J dropped 4; count of bases not matched to a gene: 13. The CDR3: CASTPRRASGYEQYF. CDR3 nucleotides: TGTGCCAGCACTCCCAGGAGGGCTAGCGGATACGAGCAGTACTTC.

The genes are TRBV15 and TRBJ2-3; TRBD2 is a possible D gene (6 bases). Trimming pared 2 bases from V and 2 bases from J, leaving 14 bases between. Germline V lookup: CDR1 LNHNV, CDR2 YYDKDF (reference sequence). This CDR3 contains 16 residues. The CDR3 DNA is TGTGCCACCAGCAGATTACTAGCCCACCACACAGATACGCAGTATTTT. The encoded protein is CATSRLLAHHTDTQYF.

CDR3 in DNA: TGTGCCAGCAGTGGTGAGGGACAGGGGGGGTACGAGCAGTACTTC. This gives the protein CASSGEGQGGYEQYF. The rearrangement joins TRBV6-1 to TRBJ2-7, with 11 bases aligning to TRBD1. CDR1 and CDR2 (germline): MNHNS, SASEGT. V lost 4 bases, J lost 4 bases, and 6 bases stayed unmatched. This CDR3 is built from 15 residues.

The chain is built from TRBV10-1 and TRBJ2-4; TRBD2 might be the D (5 bases). V lost 2 bases and J 8 bases, leaving 7 bases between the germline ends. The germline gives CDR1 WNHNN, CDR2 SYGVQD (reference sequence). This CDR3 contains 12 residues. The CDR3, as DNA: TGCGCCAGCAGTGAGACGGGGTACATTCAGTACTTC. Translation gives CASSETGYIQYF.